This is a list of T cell receptor beta chains from one sample in a study of technical replicates of blood from four donors. Assay: immunoSEQ multiplex PCR; the TCRdb copy retains only in-frame clones and omits some. The repertoire holds almost 55,000 clones, 94% seen once, with approximately 0.22% in the top ten. Sequenced material: T cells isolated from PBMCs. The receptors derive from a human donor in good health. CDR3s include the opening cysteine and the closing phenylalanine or tryptophan. Fields, in order: CDR3 protein, CDR3 DNA, J gene, clone size, D gene, V gene. The D gene is left open where the match is weak. Size is stated for part of the rows, as once, few or many counts, or as a class when the clone is expanded.

cdr3_aa: CSFMGLEQYF
cdr3_nt: TGCAGTTTTATGGGCCTCGAGCAGTACTTC
j_call: TRBJ2-7
clone_size: once
d_call: NA
v_call: TRBV20-1

cdr3_aa: CASSLGLATYEQYF
cdr3_nt: TGTGCCAGCAGCCTCGGACTAGCGACCTACGAGCAGTACTTC
j_call: TRBJ2-7
clone_size: NA
d_call: TRBD2
v_call: TRBV16

cdr3_aa: CASEGRQGYGYTF
cdr3_nt: TGTGCCAGCGAGGGTAGACAAGGCTATGGCTACACCTTC
j_call: TRBJ1-2
clone_size: once
d_call: NA
v_call: TRBV7-9

cdr3_aa: CASSVAVSPNTGELFF
cdr3_nt: TGTGCCAGCAGCGTAGCTGTCAGTCCTAACACCGGGGAGCTGTTTTTT
j_call: TRBJ2-2
clone_size: NA
d_call: NA
v_call: TRBV9

cdr3_aa: CATETGTGLNTGELFF
cdr3_nt: TGCGCCACCGAGACCGGGACAGGGCTTAACACCGGGGAGCTGTTTTTT
j_call: TRBJ2-2
clone_size: NA
d_call: TRBD1
v_call: TRBV5-1

cdr3_aa: CASSLSQNTEAFF
cdr3_nt: TGTGCCAGCAGCTTATCACAGAACACTGAAGCTTTCTTT
j_call: TRBJ1-1
clone_size: NA
d_call: NA
v_call: TRBV11-2

cdr3_aa: CASSLFLLAGVYNEQFF
cdr3_nt: TGTGCCAGCAGCTTATTCTTACTAGCGGGGGTTTACAATGAGCAGTTCTTC
j_call: TRBJ2-1
clone_size: NA
d_call: TRBD2
v_call: TRBV11-3

cdr3_aa: CASSSLEGASTEAFF
cdr3_nt: TGCGCCAGCAGCTCCTTGGAGGGGGCTAGCACTGAAGCTTTCTTT
j_call: TRBJ1-1
clone_size: NA
d_call: TRBD1
v_call: TRBV5-1

cdr3_aa: CASSLGLDPSTDTQYF
cdr3_nt: TGTGCCAGCAGCCTCGGACTAGACCCTAGCACAGATACGCAGTATTTT
j_call: TRBJ2-3
clone_size: NA
d_call: TRBD2
v_call: TRBV7-9

cdr3_aa: CASSSGLAGNTGELFF
cdr3_nt: TGTGCCAGCAGTTCCGGACTAGCCGGGAACACCGGGGAGCTGTTTTTT
j_call: TRBJ2-2
clone_size: once
d_call: TRBD2
v_call: TRBV6-5

cdr3_aa: CASGTGLGNTIYF
cdr3_nt: TGTGCCAGCGGGACGGGACTTGGAAACACCATATATTTT
j_call: TRBJ1-3
clone_size: NA
d_call: NA
v_call: TRBV14

cdr3_aa: CASRVSEAYNEQFF
cdr3_nt: TGTGCCAGCCGCGTGTCCGAGGCCTACAATGAGCAGTTCTTC
j_call: TRBJ2-1
clone_size: NA
d_call: NA
v_call: TRBV6-5

cdr3_aa: CASSTGFISTEAFF
cdr3_nt: TGTGCCAGCAGCACGGGGTTTATTAGCACTGAAGCTTTCTTT
j_call: TRBJ1-1
clone_size: NA
d_call: NA
v_call: TRBV11-1

cdr3_aa: CASLRGLAPRDGELFF
cdr3_nt: TGTGCCAGCCTTAGGGGACTAGCGCCCCGGGATGGGGAGCTGTTTTTT
j_call: TRBJ2-2
clone_size: once
d_call: TRBD2
v_call: TRBV28

cdr3_aa: CASSLLPGQGNQETQYF
cdr3_nt: TGTGCCAGCTCACTACTTCCGGGACAGGGAAACCAAGAGACCCAGTACTTC
j_call: TRBJ2-5
clone_size: once
d_call: TRBD1
v_call: TRBV18

cdr3_aa: CASSRGGQGGVTIYF
cdr3_nt: TGTGCCAGCAGTAGGGGGGGACAGGGAGGAGTCACCATATATTTT
j_call: TRBJ1-3
clone_size: NA
d_call: TRBD1
v_call: TRBV6-5

cdr3_aa: CASSLAEVGRRGYTF
cdr3_nt: TGTGCCAGCAGCTTAGCTGAGGTTGGCAGGAGGGGCTACACCTTC
j_call: TRBJ1-2
clone_size: NA
d_call: NA
v_call: TRBV11-2

cdr3_aa: CASSYSSGYMNTEAFF
cdr3_nt: TGTGCCAGCAGTTACTCGTCAGGGTACATGAACACTGAAGCTTTCTTT
j_call: TRBJ1-1
clone_size: NA
d_call: NA
v_call: TRBV6-5

cdr3_aa: CSVRLAETYNEQFF
cdr3_nt: TGCAGCGTTCGTCTAGCGGAGACCTACAATGAGCAGTTCTTC
j_call: TRBJ2-1
clone_size: NA
d_call: TRBD2
v_call: TRBV29-1

cdr3_aa: CSASGMNIQYF
cdr3_nt: TGCAGTGCTAGCGGGATGAACATTCAGTACTTC
j_call: TRBJ2-4
clone_size: NA
d_call: NA
v_call: TRBV20-1

cdr3_aa: CASSVGAIDTQYF
cdr3_nt: TGTGCCAGCAGCGTAGGTGCGATAGATACGCAGTATTTT
j_call: TRBJ2-3
clone_size: NA
d_call: NA
v_call: TRBV9

cdr3_aa: CASSLAGGWNTEAFF
cdr3_nt: TGTGCCAGCAGCTTAGCGGGGGGGTGGAACACTGAAGCTTTCTTT
j_call: TRBJ1-1
clone_size: NA
d_call: NA
v_call: TRBV11-3

cdr3_aa: CASSLVSPGDYEQYF
cdr3_nt: TGTGCCAGCAGCTTAGTTTCGCCAGGGGACTACGAGCAGTACTTC
j_call: TRBJ2-7
clone_size: NA
d_call: NA
v_call: TRBV7-9

cdr3_aa: CASSLMAGGYYEQYF
cdr3_nt: TGCGCCAGCAGCTTGATGGCGGGGGGATACTACGAGCAGTACTTC
j_call: TRBJ2-7
clone_size: NA
d_call: TRBD2
v_call: TRBV5-1

cdr3_aa: CASSPSTGTVGNYGYTF
cdr3_nt: TGTGCCAGCTCACCATCCACCGGGACAGTGGGTAACTATGGCTACACCTTC
j_call: TRBJ1-2
clone_size: NA
d_call: TRBD1
v_call: TRBV18

cdr3_aa: CASSLAGGEETQYF
cdr3_nt: TGCGCCAGCAGCTTGGCGGGAGGAGAAGAGACCCAGTACTTC
j_call: TRBJ2-5
clone_size: once
d_call: TRBD2
v_call: TRBV5-1

cdr3_aa: CASSLDHYQETQYF
cdr3_nt: TGTGCCAGCAGCTTAGATCACTACCAAGAGACCCAGTACTTC
j_call: TRBJ2-5
clone_size: NA
d_call: NA
v_call: TRBV11-3

cdr3_aa: CASSPGVSSYNEQFF
cdr3_nt: TGTGCCAGCAGCCCAGGGGTTAGCTCCTACAATGAGCAGTTCTTC
j_call: TRBJ2-1
clone_size: NA
d_call: NA
v_call: TRBV6-5

cdr3_aa: CASSLGPGRVTEAFF
cdr3_nt: TGCGCCAGCAGCTTGGGGCCCGGGAGGGTCACTGAAGCTTTCTTT
j_call: TRBJ1-1
clone_size: once
d_call: NA
v_call: TRBV5-1

cdr3_aa: CASSLGQGENTIYF
cdr3_nt: TGCGCCAGCAGCTTGGGGCAGGGTGAAAACACCATATATTTT
j_call: TRBJ1-3
clone_size: once
d_call: NA
v_call: TRBV5-1

cdr3_aa: CASSSGPGQGRTEAFF
cdr3_nt: TGTGCCAGCAGCTCTGGCCCCGGACAGGGGAGAACTGAAGCTTTCTTT
j_call: TRBJ1-1
clone_size: NA
d_call: TRBD1
v_call: TRBV5-6

cdr3_aa: CASSLYQGIITGELFF
cdr3_nt: TGTGCCAGCAGTTTATACCAGGGAATAATCACCGGGGAGCTGTTTTTT
j_call: TRBJ2-2
clone_size: once
d_call: NA
v_call: TRBV28

cdr3_aa: CASSSPQRGKAFF
cdr3_nt: TGTGCCAGCAGTTCCCCCCAACGGGGGAAAGCTTTCTTT
j_call: TRBJ1-1
clone_size: NA
d_call: NA
v_call: TRBV6-5

cdr3_aa: CASSFGGTGSGANVLTF
cdr3_nt: TGCGCCAGCAGCTTTGGAGGCACCGGCTCTGGGGCCAACGTCCTGACTTTC
j_call: TRBJ2-6
clone_size: NA
d_call: NA
v_call: TRBV5-1

cdr3_aa: CASSLSGIYTDTQYF
cdr3_nt: TGCGCCAGCAGCTTGAGCGGCATATACACAGATACGCAGTATTTT
j_call: TRBJ2-3
clone_size: NA
d_call: NA
v_call: TRBV5-1

cdr3_aa: CASSLNSGQPQHF
cdr3_nt: TGTGCCAGCAGCTTAAACTCGGGGCAGCCCCAGCATTTT
j_call: TRBJ1-5
clone_size: few
d_call: NA
v_call: TRBV7-3

cdr3_aa: CASSSTGTGGPNTEAFF
cdr3_nt: TGTGCCAGCAGTTCCACCGGGACAGGGGGCCCGAACACTGAAGCTTTCTTT
j_call: TRBJ1-1
clone_size: NA
d_call: TRBD1
v_call: TRBV28

cdr3_aa: CASSLEMGASPLHF
cdr3_nt: TGTGCCAGCAGCTTAGAGATGGGAGCTTCACCCCTCCACTTT
j_call: TRBJ1-6
clone_size: NA
d_call: NA
v_call: TRBV7-9

cdr3_aa: CASSYRGGREKLFF
cdr3_nt: TGTGCCAGCAGTTACAGAGGGGGCAGAGAAAAACTGTTTTTT
j_call: TRBJ1-4
clone_size: NA
d_call: TRBD1
v_call: TRBV6-5

cdr3_aa: CASSPTGGSYEQYF
cdr3_nt: TGTGCCAGCAGCCCGACCGGGGGCTCCTACGAGCAGTACTTC
j_call: TRBJ2-7
clone_size: NA
d_call: NA
v_call: TRBV7-9

cdr3_aa: CASSRDRVSTEAFF
cdr3_nt: TGTGCCAGCAGCAGGGACAGGGTTTCCACTGAAGCTTTCTTT
j_call: TRBJ1-1
clone_size: NA
d_call: TRBD1
v_call: TRBV5-6

cdr3_aa: CASAGTGNNEQFF
cdr3_nt: TGCGCCAGCGCCGGGACAGGAAACAATGAGCAGTTCTTC
j_call: TRBJ2-1
clone_size: NA
d_call: TRBD1
v_call: TRBV5-1

cdr3_aa: CASGHTGLVVNEQFF
cdr3_nt: TGTGCTAGTGGACACACCGGACTAGTTGTCAATGAGCAGTTCTTC
j_call: TRBJ2-1
clone_size: once
d_call: TRBD2
v_call: TRBV12-5

cdr3_aa: CASTRGSYEQYF
cdr3_nt: TGTGCCAGCACCAGGGGGTCCTACGAGCAGTACTTC
j_call: TRBJ2-7
clone_size: NA
d_call: TRBD1
v_call: TRBV28

cdr3_aa: CASSLAAGLTDTQYF
cdr3_nt: TGCGCCAGCAGCTTGGCCGCAGGCCTCACAGATACGCAGTATTTT
j_call: TRBJ2-3
clone_size: NA
d_call: NA
v_call: TRBV5-1

cdr3_aa: CASSVRLAGGSSTDTQYF
cdr3_nt: TGTGCCAGCAGCGTACGCCTAGCGGGAGGTTCTAGCACAGATACGCAGTATTTT
j_call: TRBJ2-3
clone_size: NA
d_call: TRBD2
v_call: TRBV9